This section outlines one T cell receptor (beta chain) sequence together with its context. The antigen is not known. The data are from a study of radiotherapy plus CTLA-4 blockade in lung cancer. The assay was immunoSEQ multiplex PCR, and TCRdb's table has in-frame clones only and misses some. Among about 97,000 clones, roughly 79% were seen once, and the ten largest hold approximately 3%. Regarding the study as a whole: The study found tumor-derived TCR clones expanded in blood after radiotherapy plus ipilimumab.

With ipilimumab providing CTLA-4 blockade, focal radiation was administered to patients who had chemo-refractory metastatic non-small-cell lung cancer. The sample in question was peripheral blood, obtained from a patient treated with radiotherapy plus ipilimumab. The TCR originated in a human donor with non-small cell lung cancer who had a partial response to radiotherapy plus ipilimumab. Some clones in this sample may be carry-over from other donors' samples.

CDR3 sequence (DNA): TGTGCCAGCAGCGTCACGGGACTAGTGACCTACGAGCAGTACTTC. This gives the protein CASSVTGLVTYEQYF. The chain couples TRBV5-4 to TRBJ2-5, with 8 bases fitting TRBD2. The DNA end favors TRBJ2-7, so the J call may be wrong. CDR1 and CDR2 from the germline V gene are SGHNT and YYREEE (reference sequence). This CDR3 has 15 amino acids.